This is a list of T cell receptor beta chains from one sample in a study of blood T cell repertoires in COVID-19. Sequenced by immunoSEQ multiplex PCR; TCRdb stores in-frame clones only, minus some. The table includes about 110,000 clones, more than 80% detected once. Sequencing was done on a sample of peripheral blood. These receptors originate from a human donor in a cohort sampled during active COVID-19. Both conserved end residues are part of each CDR3. A D gene is named only where the DNA matches it firmly. For some rows the clone size is stated as once, few or many, or as a class when expanded; others skip it.

CASSPLTGSNTEQYF | TGCGCCAGCAGCCCCTTGACAGGGTCTAATACCGAGCAGTACTTC | TRBJ2-7 | TRBD1 | 15 | TRBV5-1 | once
CASSYRGNEQFF | TGTGCCAGTAGTTACAGGGGGAATGAGCAGTTCTTC | TRBJ2-1 | TRBD1 | 12 | TRBV19 | NA
CASSYRWKSGRPYNEQFF | TGTGCCAGCAGTTATCGTTGGAAGAGCGGGAGACCCTACAATGAGCAGTTCTTC | TRBJ2-1 | TRBD2 | 18 | TRBV6-2/TRBV6-3 | NA
CATSAGSYNSPLHF | TGTGCCACCAGTGCGGGCTCCTATAATTCACCCCTCCACTTT | TRBJ1-6 | NA | 14 | TRBV24-1 | NA
CASSGDRGDGYTF | TGCGCCAGCAGCGGGGACAGGGGGGATGGCTACACCTTC | TRBJ1-2 | TRBD1 | 13 | TRBV5-1 | NA
CASSQDRAGSGANVLTF | TGTGCCAGCAGCCAAGATCGCGCAGGCTCTGGGGCCAACGTCCTGACTTTC | TRBJ2-6 | NA | 17 | TRBV3-1/TRBV3-2 | NA
CASSPWGQGNTEAFF | TGTGCCAGCAGCCCATGGGGACAGGGGAACACTGAAGCTTTCTTT | TRBJ1-1 | TRBD1 | 15 | TRBV9 | few
CASSKHTQGAGETQYF | TGCGCCAGCAGCAAGCACACTCAGGGGGCGGGGGAGACCCAGTACTTC | TRBJ2-5 | TRBD1 | 16 | TRBV5-1 | once
CASSLSSGGAVEQFF | TGTGCCAGCAGCTTATCTAGCGGGGGGGCAGTTGAGCAGTTCTTC | TRBJ2-1 | TRBD2 | 15 | TRBV7-6 | NA
CASSLAPWTGGSYGYTF | TGTGCCAGCAGCTTAGCGCCCTGGACCGGGGGGAGCTATGGCTACACCTTC | TRBJ1-2 | NA | 17 | TRBV7-9 | NA
CASSRGQGGSNSPLHF | TGTGCCAGCAGTCGGGGACAGGGGGGATCCAATTCACCCCTCCACTTT | TRBJ1-6 | TRBD1 | 16 | TRBV6-6 | few
CASSLGSRTGGLNQPQHF | TGTGCCAGCAGCTTAGGCTCCCGAACAGGGGGTCTCAATCAGCCCCAGCATTTT | TRBJ1-5 | TRBD1 | 18 | TRBV7-9 | NA
CASSTSGSLSSYNEQFF | TGTGCCAGTAGTACCAGCGGGTCCCTTTCCTCCTACAATGAGCAGTTCTTC | TRBJ2-1 | NA | 17 | TRBV19 | NA
CASSLFRGAGGTDTQYF | TGTGCCAGCAGCTTATTTCGTGGAGCCGGGGGCACAGATACGCAGTATTTT | TRBJ2-3 | NA | 17 | TRBV5-6 | NA
CASSGSGTGTVGYGYTF | TGTGCCAGCAGCGGATCCGGGACAGGGACTGTTGGCTATGGCTACACCTTC | TRBJ1-2 | TRBD1 | 17 | TRBV9 | NA
CAISGGQGNNYGYTF | TGTGCCATCAGTGGCGGACAGGGGAATAACTATGGCTACACCTTC | TRBJ1-2 | TRBD1 | 15 | TRBV10-3 | NA
CASSPSQGFGANVLTF | TGTGCCAGCTCACCGTCACAGGGTTTTGGGGCCAACGTCCTGACTTTC | TRBJ2-6 | NA | 16 | TRBV18 | NA
CASMTSGPTRYEQYF | TGTGCCAGCATGACTAGCGGGCCGACGAGATACGAGCAGTACTTC | TRBJ2-7 | TRBD2 | 15 | TRBV28 | NA
CASSRGVAVSSYEQYF | TGCGCCAGCAGCCGGGGAGTAGCGGTGAGCTCCTACGAGCAGTACTTC | TRBJ2-7 | NA | 16 | TRBV4-3 | NA
CASSELRSRRPQHF | TGTGCCAGCAGTGAGCTCAGGTCTCGGCGGCCCCAGCATTTT | TRBJ1-5 | NA | 14 | TRBV6-1 | NA
CASSTERRATYEQYF | TGTGCCAGTAGTACCGAGCGCAGGGCCACCTACGAGCAGTACTTC | TRBJ2-7 | NA | 15 | TRBV19 | NA
CATSRDGQDNSPLHF | TGTGCCACCAGCAGGGATGGACAGGATAATTCACCCCTCCACTTT | TRBJ1-6 | TRBD1 | 15 | TRBV15 | NA
CASSQEGASEQFF | TGCGCCAGCAGCCAAGAGGGGGCATCTGAGCAGTTCTTC | TRBJ2-1 | NA | 13 | TRBV4-1 | NA
CATSRSPTALTNYGYTF | TGTGCCACCAGCAGATCCCCGACAGCTCTTACTAACTATGGCTACACCTTC | TRBJ1-2 | NA | 17 | TRBV15 | NA
CASSPATVGEQYF | TGCGCCAGCAGCCCGGCGACAGTCGGCGAGCAGTACTTC | TRBJ2-7 | NA | 13 | TRBV5-1 | NA
CASSEGHFGKNIQYF | TGTGCCAGCAGTGAGGGGCATTTTGGCAAAAACATTCAGTACTTC | TRBJ2-4 | NA | 15 | TRBV6-1 | NA
CASSRGFGGDDGKLFF | TGTGCCAGCAGCCGTGGATTCGGGGGAGATGATGGAAAACTGTTTTTT | TRBJ1-4 | NA | 16 | TRBV4-2 | NA
CASSGTSKETQYF | TGTGCCAGTAGTGGGACTAGCAAAGAGACCCAGTACTTC | TRBJ2-5 | TRBD2 | 13 | TRBV19 | NA
CASSQPVTNEQFF | TGCGCCAGCAGCCAACCGGTAACCAATGAGCAGTTCTTC | TRBJ2-1 | NA | 13 | TRBV4-1 | NA
CASSQAARINAGHQPQHF | TGCGCCAGCAGCCAAGCCGCTCGGATCAATGCGGGCCATCAGCCCCAGCATTTT | TRBJ1-5 | NA | 18 | TRBV4-1 | NA
CAISGGAGHRKGDTQYF | TGTGCCATCAGTGGGGGCGCTGGACACCGAAAGGGTGATACGCAGTATTTT | TRBJ2-3 | NA | 17 | TRBV10-3 | NA
CASSIAKLYNEQFF | TGTGCCAGTAGTATCGCAAAACTCTACAATGAGCAGTTCTTC | TRBJ2-1 | NA | 14 | TRBV19 | NA